This section outlines one T cell receptor beta chain sequence together with its context. The sample originates from a study of T-cell reconstitution after alpha-beta-depleted transplantation in children. Unique molecular identifiers were used in preparing the TCRbeta library. One entry per CDR3 protein, called by TCRdb with MiXCR from the PCR reads. This table holds 700,000 to 950,000 distinct CDR3 sequences, 15% to 20% found once. The CDR3 length is 16 residues. The V end was cut by 4 bases, the J end by 2 bases, with 18 bases between. CDR1 MGHRA and CDR2 YSYEKL come from the germline V gene. This chain links TRBV4-1 with TRBJ2-7; D call uncertain. This TCR derives from a male patient younger than 18 who had a stem cell transplant for acute lymphoblastic leukemia, so the T cells may come from the graft donor. This sample comprised PBMCs, mostly from graft donor cells, obtained 360 days after TCRalphabeta/CD19-depleted stem cell transplant. CDR3: CASSPTPTFATYEQYF. CDR3 bases: TGCGCCAGCAGCCCGACACCAACGTTTGCCACCTACGAGCAGTACTTC.